These 12 T cell receptor beta chains share one sample of origin, sequenced in a study of naive and memory T cell subsets. An equimolar mix of two oligonucleotides served as the beta constant-region primer for TRBC1 and TRBC2. Four rounds of PCR amplified the ligated cDNA using nested alpha and beta constant-region primers plus SP2. TCRdb reanalysed the UMI-ligation and nested PCR reads using MiXCR and keeps one entry per CDR3 protein. This table holds 130,000 or so distinct CDR3 sequences, 36% found once. Sequencing input: central memory CD4+ T cells from blood. These receptors were taken from a human donor in good health.

The V call is TRBV7-6, the J call TRBJ1-1; 7 bases line up with TRBD1. The germline gives CDR1 SGHVS, CDR2 FNYEAQ. The CDR3 is made up of 13 amino acids. J was trimmed by 3 bases and V by 6 bases; bases with no gene match: 4. CDR3 sequence reads: CASRATGDTEAFF. CDR3 bases: TGTGCCAGCAGAGCCACAGGGGACACTGAAGCTTTCTTT. The full variable domain, with the rest looked up from reference TRBV7-6 and TRBJ1-1, is GAGVSQSPRYKVTKRGQDVALRCDPISGHVSLYWYRQALGQGPEFLTYFNYEAQQDKSGLPNDRFSAERPEGSISTLTIQRTEQRDSAMYRCASRATGDTEAFFGQGTRLTVV.

This clonotype was seen a few times. This chain connects TRBV9 to TRBJ1-5; a possible D gene is TRBD1 (5 bases). The CDR3 loop spans 14 amino acids. CDR1 and CDR2 from the germline V gene are SGDLS and YYNGEE. Between the trimmed V and J ends, which lost 0 bases and 9 bases, there was a span of 13 bases. CDR3 DNA: TGTGCCAGCAGCGTAGGGGACGGCCTTGGGCCCCAGCATTTT. Translation gives CASSVGDGLGPQHF.

This clonotype showed up just a few times. The chain joins TRBV7-3 to TRBJ2-2, with 8 bases fitting TRBD1. This CDR3 spans 16 amino acids. The ends lost 2 bases at V and 6 bases at J; junction bases unmatched: 8. The germline CDR1 and CDR2 sequences are SGHTA and FQGTGA. The CDR3 nucleotides are TGTGCCAGCAGCTTAGGACAGGGTAAAATTTCCGGGGAGCTGTTTTTT. It specifies CASSLGQGKISGELFF.

This clonotype was counted a few times. This chain uses TRBV7-9 with TRBJ2-2; the D is unclear. The CDR3 is 14 amino acids. The V end lost 4 bases, the J end lost 0 bases, and 6 bases lay between the germline ends. Per the germline V gene, CDR1 is SEHNR and CDR2 is FQNEAQ (reference sequence). The CDR3 nucleotides are TGTGCCAGCAGCTCGGAAGCGAACACCGGGGAGCTGTTTTTT. Protein product: CASSSEANTGELFF.

This clonotype is a singleton in its sample. This sequence joins TRBV28 and TRBJ1-6; D is unresolved. CDR3 length: 12 residues. Trimming took off 6 bases at V and 7 bases at J, with 7 bases between the two ends. The germline CDR1 and CDR2 sequences are MDHEN and SYDVKM. The CDR3 spells CASRASNSPLHF. In nucleotides, the CDR3 is TGTGCCAGCAGGGCGTCGAATTCACCCCTCCACTTT.

This clonotype was seen only a few times. V is TRBV12-5 and J is TRBJ2-1; 11 nucleotides agree with TRBD2. V shed 2 bases, J shed 1 base, and the junction held 16 bases outside the gene matches. The CDR3 runs to 21 residues. CDR1 and CDR2 from the germline V gene are LGHNT and FRNRAP. The DNA of the CDR3 is TGTGCTAGTGGTTTGCCAAACCCCACTAGCGGGAGAACTATATCCTACAATGAGCAGTTCTTC. Translation gives CASGLPNPTSGRTISYNEQFF.

V gene TRBV7-9 combines with J gene TRBJ1-5; 10 bases are a match to TRBD1. CDR1 is SEHNR, CDR2 FQNEAQ, per germline (reference sequence). The J segment lost 1 base and the V segment lost 5 bases, leaving 11 bases of the junction unmatched. This CDR3 comprises 18 residues. In DNA form, the CDR3 reads TGTGCCAGCAGCCCTTGGACAGGGGGTTCGAGGAGCAATCAGCCCCAGCATTTT. Translation gives CASSPWTGGSRSNQPQHF.

This clonotype has just one count. The chain has TRBV3-1 and TRBJ2-5; D may be TRBD1 (5 bases). Trimming shortened V by 3 bases and J by 5 bases, and 10 bases separated the two germline ends. This CDR3 is built from 13 residues. Germline V gives CDR1 LGHDT, CDR2 YNNKEL (reference sequence). Written as DNA, the CDR3 is TGTGCCAGCAGCCATCAGGGTTGGGAGACCCAGTACTTC. This gives the protein CASSHQGWETQYF.

This chain uses TRBV5-1 with TRBJ2-3; D is perhaps TRBD1 (5 bases). Trimming removed 4 bases from V and 0 bases from J, with 9 bases in between. Germline V gene sequence: CDR1 SGHRS, CDR2 YFSETQ. This CDR3 is 14 amino acids long. This chain's CDR3 is CASSRRQSTDTQYF. CDR3 sequence (DNA): TGCGCCAGCAGCCGAAGACAGAGCACAGATACGCAGTATTTT.

This clonotype was detected a few times. The J gene is TRBJ2-1, the V gene TRBV7-2; D is undetermined. Trimming cost V 2 bases and J 9 bases, with 11 bases left between them. Germline CDR1 and CDR2: SGHTA and FQGNSA. The CDR3 has 13 amino acids. CDR3 amino acids: CASSLLGYSEQFF. CDR3 DNA: TGTGCCAGCAGCTTATTAGGGTATAGTGAGCAGTTCTTC.

The table lists this clonotype with a few counts. J is TRBJ2-5 and V is TRBV28; 8 bases line up with TRBD2. The CDR3 is 15 residues long. CDR1 and CDR2 from the germline V gene are MDHEN and SYDVKM. Trimming cost V 6 bases and J 6 bases; bases outside gene matches: 12. The CDR3 region is CASSYPGAGGKTQYF. Written as DNA, the CDR3 is TGTGCCAGCAGCTACCCGGGGGCGGGAGGAAAGACCCAGTACTTC.

There are a few counts of this clonotype. The CDR3 nucleotides read TGCGCCAGCAGCAACGGAGGGGTCTACTCCTACAATGAGCAGTTCTTC. Protein: CASSNGGVYSYNEQFF. V and J are TRBV5-1 and TRBJ2-1, with TRBD2 as a possible D gene (6 bases). The CDR3 sequence is 16 residues long. Germline CDR1 and CDR2: SGHRS and YFSETQ. The V and J ends lost 4 bases and 0 bases respectively, with 14 bases between them.